The subject of this entry is one TCR beta chain. The antigen remains undetermined. The CDR3 is 13 residues long. Germline CDR1 reads DFQATT; CDR2 reads SNEGSKA (reference sequence). Trimming cost V 7 bases and J 3 bases, with 14 bases left between them. This specimen comes from a study of metastatic and nonmetastatic thyroid tumors. In the study overall: From malignant and benign thyroid patients, repertoires in blood and in tumor or nodule tissue were compared.

Using MiXCR, TCRdb reanalyzed the PCR reads. The data show roughly 14,000 clones, nearly 35% seen once. Patients had received no treatment of any kind before thyroid surgery. General study points: The study reportedly found significantly higher TCR beta diversity in malignant thyroid tumors than benign nodules, in blood and tumor.

The chain has TRBV20-1 and TRBJ2-3, with a possible D match to TRBD1 (5 bases). This TCR was recovered from a male donor with papillary thyroid cancer or a benign thyroid nodule (not recorded which). Some clones in this sample may be carry-over from other donors' samples. Sample: tumor tissue. CDR3 DNA sequence: TGCAGTGTGAGGCAGGGAACGACAGATACGCAGTATTTT. Its protein product is CSVRQGTTDTQYF.